The sample holds a few counts of the clone carrying this TCR beta chain. Its specificity is unknown. Germline V gives CDR1 DFQATT, CDR2 SNEGSKA (reference sequence). With 3 bases removed from V and 3 bases from J, the gap between germline ends came to 6 bases. The CDR3 spans 11 residues. Regarding the study as a whole: The TCR gene usage of tumor memory CD4+ T cells clustered together with blood and lymph node memory CD4+ cells and with lymph node naive CD4+ cells.

Cells sorted as Tregs were CD4+, CD25+ and CD127-/low. TCRdb called the 5' RACE reads again in MiXCR, with one record for every CDR3 protein. The sample holds about 32,000 distinct CDR3 sequences, 25% to 30% seen once. The genes are TRBV20-1 and TRBJ2-7, with D possibly being TRBD1 (5 bases). Sequencing was performed on tumor-infiltrating Tregs sorted from the breast tumor. This clonotype originated in a female donor with breast cancer. The CDR3 reads CSASQGYEQYF. CDR3 nucleotide sequence: TGCAGTGCTAGTCAGGGCTACGAGCAGTACTTC.